Following are 14 T cell receptor beta chains from one sample sequenced in a study of blood T cell repertoires in COVID-19. Assay used: immunoSEQ multiplex PCR; TCRdb lists only in-frame clones, some missing. The sample includes around 290,000 clones, about 89% seen only once; the top ten take approximately 4.2%. Sequences were obtained from peripheral blood. All receptors derive from a man aged 35-49 years with acute or convalescent COVID-19.

The rearrangement uses TRBV6-2 or TRBV6-3 and TRBJ1-1, with a tentative D call TRBD1 (5 bases). V lost 5 bases and J lost 7, with 14 bases in between. The CDR3 covers 13 residues. Germline loops: CDR1 MNHEY, CDR2 SVGEGT. CDR3 sequence (DNA): TGTGCCAGCAGTAAGGGGTTTAGTGGTGAAGCTTTCTTT. Translation gives CASSKGFSGEAFF.

This rearrangement joins TRBV4-1 to TRBJ2-1; 7 bases are a match to TRBD1. There are 17 residues in the CDR3. CDR1 MGHRA and CDR2 YSYEKL come from the germline V gene. The V and J ends lost 1 base and 0 bases, in that order; junction bases with no gene match: 6. Here the CDR3 DNA reads TGCGCCAGCAGCCAAGGGCTTAGGGACAGCTCCTACAATGAGCAGTTCTTC. This translates into CASSQGLRDSSYNEQFF.

The CDR3 DNA reads as TGCGCCAGCAGCTCGGGTTTCGGGGGCTACGAGCAGTACTTC. This encodes CASSSGFGGYEQYF. The rearrangement links TRBV5-1 to TRBJ2-7; a weak D match, TRBD2 (6 bases). The ends were cut back, 3 bases at V and 3 bases at J, with 13 bases in the middle. Per the germline V gene, CDR1 is SGHRS and CDR2 is YFSETQ. The CDR3 covers 14 residues.

V gene TRBV5-1 combines with J gene TRBJ1-2, with 9 bases aligning to TRBD1. V lost 0 bases, J lost 4 bases, and 7 bases stayed unmatched. Germline V lookup: CDR1 SGHRS, CDR2 YFSETQ. The CDR3 is 16 amino acids. In nucleotides, the CDR3 is TGCGCCAGCAGCTTGGCCCCGGGACAGGGAACCTATGGCTACACCTTC. It codes for CASSLAPGQGTYGYTF.

The chain uses TRBV2 and TRBJ1-4; D not resolved. CDR3 length equals 13 residues. The ends were cut back, 2 bases at V and 10 bases at J, with 11 bases in the middle. Germline values: CDR1 SNHLY, CDR2 FYNNEI. CDR3 bases: TGTGCCAGCAGTGAACCCGGATCGGGAAAACTGTTTTTT. Encoded protein: CASSEPGSGKLFF. The variable domain in full, with the rest retrieved from reference TRBV2 and TRBJ1-4, is EPEVTQTPSHQVTQMGQEVILRCVPISNHLYFYWYRQILGQKVEFLVSFYNNEISEKSEIFDDQFSVERPDGSNFTLKIRSTKLEDSAMYFCASSEPGSGKLFFGSGTQLSVL.

About this clone: The sample has other DNA sequences that encode this CDR3 too. The chain is built from TRBV5-1 and TRBJ2-7; D perhaps matches TRBD2 (6 bases). The germline V gene has CDR1 SGHRS and CDR2 YFSETQ. V gave up 4 bases and J gave up 0 bases, with 8 bases separating them. The CDR3 consists of 13 residues. In DNA form, the CDR3 reads TGCGCCAGCAGCCGGGAGTTCTCCTACGAGCAGTACTTC. Protein sequence: CASSREFSYEQYF.

A single count supports this clone. The V call is TRBV5-1, the J call TRBJ1-1; D is uncertain. There are 15 residues in the CDR3. V was cut by 0 bases and J by 3 bases, with 12 bases left in between. Germline V CDR1 and CDR2: SGHRS, YFSETQ. The CDR3 loop reads CASSLEVTRYTEAFF. The CDR3 DNA is TGCGCCAGCAGCTTGGAGGTGACGCGGTACACTGAAGCTTTCTTT.

The chain carries TRBV18 and TRBJ2-5; a possible D gene is TRBD2 (6 bases). The V and J ends lost 2 bases and 5 bases respectively, with 6 bases between them. The CDR3 runs to 12 residues. Germline V CDR1 and CDR2: KGHSH, LQKENI. The CDR3 is CASSPGRETQYF. CDR3 in DNA: TGTGCCAGCTCACCAGGGAGGGAGACCCAGTACTTC.

This rearrangement joins TRBV6-5 to TRBJ1-5, with 9 bases lining up with TRBD1. V trimming: 5 bases; J trimming: 4 bases; junction bases outside the gene matches: 6. The CDR3 contains 15 residues. Per the germline V gene, CDR1 is MNHEY and CDR2 is SVGAGI. The CDR3: CASSTTGGGNQPQHF. The CDR3 DNA is TGTGCCAGCAGTACTACAGGGGGCGGGAATCAGCCCCAGCATTTT.

The rearrangement uses TRBV2 and TRBJ2-2; TRBD1 matches 11 bases. The germline V gene encodes CDR1 SNHLY and CDR2 FYNNEI. This CDR3 has 15 amino acids. With 3 bases clipped from V and 10 bases from J, the junction kept 7 bases outside the gene matches. The CDR3, as DNA: TGTGCCAGCAGTGATTTCGGGACAGGGGGGAAGGAGCTGTTTTTT. Its translation is CASSDFGTGGKELFF.

The V gene is TRBV20-1, the J gene TRBJ2-7; maybe TRBD2 (6 bases). V lost 6 bases and J lost 6, with 12 bases in between. The CDR3 covers 11 residues. CDR1 DFQATT and CDR2 SNEGSKA come from the germline V gene (reference sequence). CDR3 DNA sequence: TGCAGTGCCCCTTGGGGGGTCGAGCAGTACTTC. Translated, it gives CSAPWGVEQYF.

This sequence joins TRBV5-1 and TRBJ2-2; a possible D gene is TRBD1 (6 bases). Germline CDR1 reads SGHRS; CDR2 reads YFSETQ. This CDR3 region has 14 residues. V gave up 2 bases and J gave up 3 bases, with 8 bases separating them. The CDR3 coding sequence is TGCGCCAGCAGCTTCCAGGGGCACACCGGGGAGCTGTTTTTT. Residues: CASSFQGHTGELFF.

This clone was counted once. V gene TRBV18 combines with J gene TRBJ2-5; 12 bases fit TRBD1. CDR3 length: 15 amino acids. J was trimmed by 4 bases and V by 2 bases; bases with no gene match: 2. Germline V gives CDR1 KGHSH, CDR2 LQKENI. The CDR3 spells CASSPGDRGRETQYF. As DNA, the CDR3 is TGTGCCAGCTCACCAGGGGACAGGGGGCGAGAGACCCAGTACTTC.

This clone is a singleton in its sample. The chain couples TRBV2 to TRBJ2-1; perhaps TRBD1 as D (6 bases). The germline V gene encodes CDR1 SNHLY and CDR2 FYNNEI. The CDR3 consists of 15 residues. V shed 5 bases and J shed 0 bases, with 11 bases lying between them. CDR3 in DNA: TGTGCCAGCAGTAGACAGGTTAGCTCCTACAATGAGCAGTTCTTC. Amino acids: CASSRQVSSYNEQFF.